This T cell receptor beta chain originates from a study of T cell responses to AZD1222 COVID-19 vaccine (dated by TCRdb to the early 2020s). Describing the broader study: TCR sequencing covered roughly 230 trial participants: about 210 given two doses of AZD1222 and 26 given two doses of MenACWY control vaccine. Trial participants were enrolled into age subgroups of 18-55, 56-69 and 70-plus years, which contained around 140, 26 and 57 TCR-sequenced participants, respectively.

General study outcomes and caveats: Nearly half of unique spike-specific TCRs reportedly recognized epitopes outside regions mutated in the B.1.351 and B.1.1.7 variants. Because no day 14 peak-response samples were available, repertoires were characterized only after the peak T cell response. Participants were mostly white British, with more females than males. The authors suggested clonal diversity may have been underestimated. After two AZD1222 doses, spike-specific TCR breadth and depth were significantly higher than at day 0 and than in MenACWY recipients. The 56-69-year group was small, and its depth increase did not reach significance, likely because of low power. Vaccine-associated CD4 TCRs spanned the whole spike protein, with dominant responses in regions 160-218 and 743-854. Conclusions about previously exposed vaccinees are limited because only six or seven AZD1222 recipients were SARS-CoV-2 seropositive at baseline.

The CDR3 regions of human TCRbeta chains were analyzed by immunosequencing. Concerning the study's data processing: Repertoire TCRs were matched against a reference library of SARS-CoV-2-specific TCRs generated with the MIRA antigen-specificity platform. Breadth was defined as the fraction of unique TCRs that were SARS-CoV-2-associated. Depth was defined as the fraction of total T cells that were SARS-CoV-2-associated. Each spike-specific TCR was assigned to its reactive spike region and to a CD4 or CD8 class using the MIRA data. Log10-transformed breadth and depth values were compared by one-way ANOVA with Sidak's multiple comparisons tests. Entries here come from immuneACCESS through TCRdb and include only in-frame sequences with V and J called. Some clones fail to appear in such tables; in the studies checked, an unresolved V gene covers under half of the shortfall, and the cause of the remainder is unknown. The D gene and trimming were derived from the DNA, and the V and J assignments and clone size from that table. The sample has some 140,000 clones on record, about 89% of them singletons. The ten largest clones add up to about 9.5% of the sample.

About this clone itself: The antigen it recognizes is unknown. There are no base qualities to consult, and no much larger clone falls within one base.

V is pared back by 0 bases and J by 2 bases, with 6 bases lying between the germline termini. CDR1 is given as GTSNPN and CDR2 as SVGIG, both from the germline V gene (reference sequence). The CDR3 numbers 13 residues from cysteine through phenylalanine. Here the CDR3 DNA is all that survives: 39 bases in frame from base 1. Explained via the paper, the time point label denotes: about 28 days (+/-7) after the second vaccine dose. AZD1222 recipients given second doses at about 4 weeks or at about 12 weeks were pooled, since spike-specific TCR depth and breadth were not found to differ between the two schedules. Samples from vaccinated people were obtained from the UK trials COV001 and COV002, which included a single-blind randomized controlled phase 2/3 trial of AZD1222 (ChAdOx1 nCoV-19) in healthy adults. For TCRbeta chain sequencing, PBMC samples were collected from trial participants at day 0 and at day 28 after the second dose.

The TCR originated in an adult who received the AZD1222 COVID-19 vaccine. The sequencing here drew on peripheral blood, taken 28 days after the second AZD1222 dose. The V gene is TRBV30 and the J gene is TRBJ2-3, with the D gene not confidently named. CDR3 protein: CAWSVGTTDTQYF. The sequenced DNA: TGTGCCTGGAGTGTGGGAACCACAGATACGCAGTATTTT.